This TCR beta chain was captured in a study of blood T cell repertoires in COVID-19 (dated by TCRdb to 2020 to 2021). For context, the study as a whole: Samples from collaborators originated in the United States, Italy and Spain and spanned both the acute and convalescent phases of COVID-19. The prospective study material was composed of cDNA or gDNA derived from T cells, B-cell-depleted T cells, or PBMCs. Deeply sampled blood TCRbeta repertoires from subjects exposed to, actively infected with, or recovered from COVID-19 were included in the dataset. The repertoires were released in a freely available public database intended as a resource for research on the immune response to SARS-CoV-2. The samples were drawn from two sources: the first 160 participants of the ongoing ImmuneRACE study, and 1,000 to 1,500 subjects contributed by 6 global collaborators. Nearly every sample came with metadata listing a de-identified subject ID, COVID-19 status, age in years and sex. Where available, HLA class I and class II types were taken from metadata supplied by the sample provider and were not determined by assay-based typing. The paper's findings and limits, for the study overall: How much clinical and demographic metadata was included differed by source and by participant, and the metadata was provided uncurated.

On this clone: Its specific antigen is unknown. No much larger clone is present one base from it, and per-base qualities are unavailable.

The immunoSEQ Assay, a bias-controlled multiplex PCR, was used to amplify TCRbeta CDR3 regions from genomic DNA. The authors' pipeline ran thus. The number of nucleated cells in each sample was estimated by amplification of reference gene primers within the assay. Sequence reads were collapsed and filtered to measure the absolute abundance of every unique TCRbeta CDR3 rearrangement. For each sample, productive Simpson clonality was calculated as the square root of Simpson's diversity index over productive rearrangements. What TCRdb holds here is the immuneACCESS table cut down to in-frame rearrangements. Part of the clones is not present; checked against another copy, under half of the missing clones reflect an unresolved V gene, and the others are unexplained. V, J and clone size were drawn from that table, and D and trimming were deduced from the DNA. The sample table contains some 250,000 clones; only one count was recorded for approximately 90% of them. Just under 9% of the sample rests with the top ten.

Participants in the prospective study were enrolled through a virtual design, were aged about 18 to 100 years, and lived in approximately 24 United States geographic areas. In the prospective study, participants were assigned to cohorts based on the clinical history participants reported in a screening survey and a study questionnaire. Recovered participants in ImmuneRACE Cohort 3 were defined as having two consecutive negative NP/OP PCR tests, clearance from a healthcare professional, or resolution of symptoms. In the prospective study, mobile phlebotomists collected whole blood, serum and a nasopharyngeal or oropharyngeal swab from each participant. Additional blood draws and questionnaires over an approximately 2-month period could optionally be provided by prospective study participants. Prospective study blood samples were shipped either frozen or at room temperature before DNA extraction.

V and J are trimmed by 6 bases and 1 base, and the gene matches miss 4 bases of the junction. The germline V gene yields SGHRS for CDR1 and YFSETQ for CDR2. Spanning cysteine to phenylalanine, the CDR3 consists of 15 amino acids. Only the CDR3 part of the read is kept: 45 bases, read in frame from the first base. The rearrangement joined TRBV5-1 to TRBJ2-1; 10 middle bases align to TRBD1. The origin of this receptor is a man in his forties or fifties who had recovered from COVID-19. Specimen: PBMCs or T cells enriched from blood (not recorded which). The CDR3 amino acid sequence is: CASTPGQGSYNEQFF. The sequenced DNA: TGCGCCAGCACCCCGGGACAGGGGTCCTACAATGAGCAGTTCTTC.